Listed here are 20 T cell receptor beta chains from one sample, sequenced in a study of control samples from healthy donors and cancer patients. Clones were sequenced by immunoSEQ multiplex PCR, and TCRdb holds only the in-frame ones, with some missing. The sample has 90,000 to 100,000 clones; 84% are singletons. Sequencing was performed on PBMCs. Receptors were obtained from an older man with lung cancer.

Here the CDR3 reads CASSLMTVLSGELFF. The CDR3 nucleotides read TGTGCCAGCAGCTTAATGACTGTCTTGTCCGGGGAGCTGTTTTTT. The V gene is TRBV7-2, the J gene TRBJ2-2; D is undetermined. The CDR3 spans 15 residues. From germline, CDR1 is SGHTA and CDR2 FQGNSA. Trimming took 2 bases from V and 6 from J, leaving 13 bases between them.

The chain employs TRBV6-5 and TRBJ1-1, with D possibly being TRBD1 (5 bases). V was cut by 7 bases and J by 3 bases, with 12 bases left in between. CDR3 length: 13 amino acids. CDR1 is MNHEY and CDR2 is SVGAGI in the germline V gene. CDR3: CASIGAVDTEAFF. The CDR3 nucleotides are TGTGCCAGCATAGGGGCGGTGGACACTGAAGCTTTCTTT.

This clone was detected many times. The chain employs TRBV28 and TRBJ1-2; 7 bases are a match to TRBD1. The CDR3 runs to 13 residues. The V gene's germline CDR1 is MDHEN and CDR2 SYDVKM. The ends lost 5 bases at V and 8 bases at J; junction bases unmatched: 8. The DNA of the CDR3 is TGTGCCAGCAGTACTGACAGGGTTAGGGGCTACACCTTC. Amino acids: CASSTDRVRGYTF.

In DNA form, the CDR3 reads TGTGCCAGCAGCCGCTTTACCACGGCGGGGAATGTCGGGCAGTACTTC. This translates into CASSRFTTAGNVGQYF. This sequence joins TRBV14 and TRBJ2-7, with D perhaps TRBD2 (6 bases). This CDR3 is 16 amino acids long. Germline-derived CDR1 and CDR2 are SGHDN and FVKESK. V lost 4 bases and J lost 9, with 25 bases in between.

This clone was seen a single time. The chain uses TRBV11-2 and TRBJ1-1, with a weak D call TRBD1 (5 bases). Trimming removed 1 base at V and 7 bases at J, with 10 bases between. The germline gives CDR1 SGHAT, CDR2 FQNNGV. The CDR3 totals 13 residues. CDR3 protein: CASSLGLRGEAFF. For the CDR3, the DNA is TGTGCCAGCAGCTTAGGGCTAAGGGGTGAAGCTTTCTTT. The full variable domain, rest sourced from reference TRBV11-2 and TRBJ1-1, is EAGVAQSPRYKIIEKRQSVAFWCNPISGHATLYWYQQILGQGPKLLIQFQNNGVVDDSQLPKDRFSAERLKGVDSTLKIQPAKLEDSAVYLCASSLGLRGEAFFGQGTRLTVV.

The gene calls are TRBV7-3 and TRBJ2-3; a weak D match, TRBD2 (5 bases). In germline, CDR1 is SGHTA, CDR2 FQGTGA. The CDR3 totals 13 residues. V lost 4 bases to trimming and J lost 5 bases, with 10 bases between them. The DNA for the CDR3 is TGTGCCAGCAGCTCCCAGACTATAGATACGCAGTATTTT. Its protein is CASSSQTIDTQYF.

Here the CDR3 reads CASSGGAQGTEAFF. CDR3 sequence (DNA): TGCGCCAGCAGCGGGGGGGCACAGGGCACTGAAGCTTTCTTT. The chain couples TRBV5-1 to TRBJ1-1; weak D call: TRBD1 (6 bases). Trimming left V 4 bases short and J 4 bases short, with 14 bases between. The CDR3 contains 14 residues. Germline V gene data show CDR1 as SGHRS and CDR2 as YFSETQ.

The chain is built from TRBV30 and TRBJ1-1, with D unresolved. The CDR3 runs 12 residues. Trimming left V 5 bases short and J 1 base short, with 8 bases between. Germline V lookup: CDR1 GTSNPN, CDR2 SVGIG (reference sequence). The CDR3 region is CAWQFGNTEAFF. CDR3 in DNA: TGTGCCTGGCAATTTGGGAACACTGAAGCTTTCTTT.

The chain couples TRBV5-1 to TRBJ2-6; D possibly corresponds to TRBD2 (5 bases). Trimming shortened V by 4 bases and J by 8 bases, and 16 bases separated the two germline ends. Germline-derived CDR1 and CDR2 are SGHRS and YFSETQ. This CDR3 comprises 15 residues. CDR3 bases: TGCGCCAGCAGCCGAGACGGACCGGGGACCAACGTCCTGACTTTC. It is translated as CASSRDGPGTNVLTF. Full variable domain (remainder filled in from reference TRBV5-1 and TRBJ2-6): KAGVTQTPRYLIKTRGQQVTLSCSPISGHRSVSWYQQTPGQGLQFLFEYFSETQRNKGNFPGRFSGRQFSNSRSEMNVSTLELGDSALYLCASSRDGPGTNVLTFGAGSRLTVL.

The gene calls are TRBV7-2 and TRBJ1-2, with 10 bases that match TRBD1. After removal of 1 base from V and 6 bases from J, the junction contained 8 bases not matched to a gene. The CDR3 extends over 16 amino acids. The V gene's germline CDR1 is SGHTA and CDR2 FQGNSA. CDR3 nucleotide sequence: TGTGCCAGCAGCTTAGTTTTGGGACAGGGGTCCCATGGCTACACCTTC. Protein sequence: CASSLVLGQGSHGYTF.

The chain carries TRBV10-3 and TRBJ2-2; 8 bases map to TRBD2. V lost 0 bases and J lost 5; bases outside the gene matches: 8. Per germline, CDR1 ENHRY and CDR2 SYGVKD. This CDR3 is 17 amino acids long. DNA for the CDR3: TGTGCCATCAGTGAGTCGATCGGGGGGGCCAATACCGGGGAGCTGTTTTTT. This sequence encodes CAISESIGGANTGELFF.

The CDR3 sequence: CASSFGKGGDTQYF. The CDR3 region has the DNA TGTGCCAGCAGTTTTGGGAAGGGCGGGGATACGCAGTATTTT. The V call is TRBV28, the J call TRBJ2-3, with a tentative D call TRBD2 (5 bases). Germline values: CDR1 MDHEN, CDR2 SYDVKM. This CDR3 contains 14 residues. The V gene lost 3 bases and the J gene lost 6 bases, with 13 bases spanning the gap. Looking up the rest from reference TRBV28 and TRBJ2-3 gives the full variable domain: DVKVTQSSRYLVKRTGEKVFLECVQDMDHENMFWYRQDPGLGLRLIYFSYDVKMKEKGDIPEGYSVSREKKERFSLILESASTNQTSMYLCASSFGKGGDTQYFGPGTRLTVL.

The chain uses TRBV4-2 and TRBJ1-4, with TRBD1 matching over 10 bases. This CDR3 is 19 amino acids long. The ends lost 0 bases at V and 4 bases at J; junction bases unmatched: 11. Germline CDR1 is LGHNA and CDR2 is YNFKEQ. CDR3: CASSQDSGQGGWGNEKLFF. The CDR3 DNA reads as TGTGCCAGCAGCCAAGATAGCGGACAGGGGGGTTGGGGTAATGAAAAACTGTTTTTT.

This clone was recorded once. The chain joins TRBV6-5 to TRBJ2-2; D is tentatively TRBD1 or TRBD2 (5 bases each). CDR1 and CDR2 (germline): MNHEY, SVGAGI. V lost 7 bases to trimming and J lost 8 bases, with 20 bases between them. The CDR3 has 15 amino acids. CDR3 nucleotide sequence: TGTGCCAGCACAAACCGGGGCGATCGGCCGGGGGAGCTGTTTTTT. Residues: CASTNRGDRPGELFF.

This rearrangement joins TRBV3-1 (or the pseudogene TRBV3-2) to TRBJ2-3, with 9 positions matching TRBD2. The J segment lost 2 bases and the V segment lost 4 bases, leaving 7 bases of the junction unmatched. Germline assignment: CDR1 LGHDT and CDR2 YNNKEL (reference sequence). The length of the CDR3 is 16 residues. The chain's CDR3 is CASSPGTSINTDTQYF. CDR3 sequence (DNA): TGTGCCAGCAGCCCGGGGACTAGCATAAACACAGATACGCAGTATTTT.

The chain is built from TRBV11-2 and TRBJ2-3; TRBD2 aligns across 13 bases. From germline, CDR1 is SGHAT and CDR2 FQNNGV. The CDR3 extends over 15 amino acids. After removal of 7 bases from V and 4 bases from J, the junction contained 5 bases not matched to a gene. CDR3 DNA: TGTGCCAGCACCAGACTAGCGGGGGGTTCAGATACGCAGTATTTT. Amino acids: CASTRLAGGSDTQYF.

The table lists this clone with a count of one. The genes are TRBV7-2 and TRBJ2-1; the D is unclear. The germline gives CDR1 SGHTA, CDR2 FQGNSA. The V gene lost 1 base and the J gene lost 0 bases, with 4 bases spanning the gap. This CDR3 is built from 14 residues. The CDR3 nucleotides are TGTGCCAGCAGCTTAGTTAGCTCCTACAATGAGCAGTTCTTC. The encoded protein is CASSLVSSYNEQFF.

V is TRBV19 and J is TRBJ2-7; 13 nucleotides agree with TRBD2. The CDR3 consists of 15 residues. The junction had 5 bases not matched to a gene; V was cut back by 5 bases and J by 4 bases. CDR1 is LNHDA, CDR2 SQIVND, per germline (reference sequence). CDR3 sequence (DNA): TGTGCCAGTAGTTCACGACTAGCGGGGGGTTACGAGCAGTACTTC. Encoded protein: CASSSRLAGGYEQYF.

The chain links TRBV2 to TRBJ1-5; 7 nucleotides line up with TRBD1. The length of the CDR3 is 14 residues. Germline CDR1 reads SNHLY; CDR2 reads FYNNEI. Unmatched junction bases numbered 9, after V lost 4 bases and J lost 9 bases. DNA for the CDR3: TGTGCCAGCAGTGGACAGGGATGGGAGTGGCCCCAGCATTTT. It yields the protein CASSGQGWEWPQHF. Full variable domain (rest looked up from reference TRBV2 and TRBJ1-5): EPEVTQTPSHQVTQMGQEVILRCVPISNHLYFYWYRQILGQKVEFLVSFYNNEISEKSEIFDDQFSVERPDGSNFTLKIRSTKLEDSAMYFCASSGQGWEWPQHFGDGTRLSIL.

This clone was seen just once. This rearrangement joins TRBV9 to TRBJ1-4, with 9 bases that match TRBD1. V lost 0 bases and J lost 8; bases outside the gene matches: 5. Germline values: CDR1 SGDLS, CDR2 YYNGEE. The CDR3 extends over 15 amino acids. CDR3 region: CASSVEGTGREKLFF. The CDR3 bases are TGTGCCAGCAGCGTAGAGGGGACAGGGAGGGAAAAACTGTTTTTT. The whole variable domain, filled in from reference TRBV9 and TRBJ1-4, reads DSGVTQTPKHLITATGQRVTLRCSPRSGDLSVYWYQQSLDQGLQFLIQYYNGEERAKGNILERFSAQQFPDLHSELNLSSLELGDSALYFCASSVEGTGREKLFFGSGTQLSVL.